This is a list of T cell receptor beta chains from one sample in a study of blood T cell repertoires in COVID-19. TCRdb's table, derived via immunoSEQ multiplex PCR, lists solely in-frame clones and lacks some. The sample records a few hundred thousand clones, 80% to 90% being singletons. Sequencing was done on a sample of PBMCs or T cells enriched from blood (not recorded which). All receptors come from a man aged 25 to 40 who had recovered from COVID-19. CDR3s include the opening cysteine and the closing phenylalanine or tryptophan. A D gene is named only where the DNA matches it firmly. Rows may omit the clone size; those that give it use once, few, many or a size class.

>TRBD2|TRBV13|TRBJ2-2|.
TGTGCCCGCGGGAGCAGTACCGGGGAGCTGTTTTTT
CARGSSTGELFF
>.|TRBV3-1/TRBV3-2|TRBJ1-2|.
TGTGCCAGCAGCCAGACGGGAGGGGTTCACTATGGCTACACCTTC
CASSQTGGVHYGYTF
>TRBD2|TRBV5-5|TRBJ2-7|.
TGTGCCAGCAGCTTGTATTTCGCGGGAGGTACCTACGAGCAGTACTTC
CASSLYFAGGTYEQYF
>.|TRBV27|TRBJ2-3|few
TGTGCCAGCGGAAGGCAGACTAGCACAGATACGCAGTATTTT
CASGRQTSTDTQYF
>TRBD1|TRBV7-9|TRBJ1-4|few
TGTGCCAGCAGCACCGGGGACAGGGGGCTACGGGAAAAACTGTTTTTT
CASSTGDRGLREKLFF
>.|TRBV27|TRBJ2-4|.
TGTGCCAGCAGTTTACTACCACTAGCCAAAAACATTCAGTACTTC
CASSLLPLAKNIQYF
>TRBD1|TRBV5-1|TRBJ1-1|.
TGCGCCAGCCTAGGACAGGGCGGCACTGAAGCTTTCTTT
CASLGQGGTEAFF
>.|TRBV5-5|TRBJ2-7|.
TGTGCCAGCAGCCCCGCCTGGAGGGCCTTACCCTACGAGCAGTACTTC
CASSPAWRALPYEQYF
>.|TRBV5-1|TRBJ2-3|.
TGCGCCAGCAGCTTCCTAGCGCAAAGCACAGATACGCAGTATTTT
CASSFLAQSTDTQYF
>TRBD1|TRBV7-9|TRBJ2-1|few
TGTGCCAGCAGCTTTCCCCGGGACAGGGGGTTCCGCTACAATGAGCAGTTCTTC
CASSFPRDRGFRYNEQFF
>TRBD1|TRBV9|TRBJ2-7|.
TGTGCCAGCAGCGTAGGTATGGGGACAGGGGTCTCCGAGCAGTACTTC
CASSVGMGTGVSEQYF
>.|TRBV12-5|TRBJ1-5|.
TGTGCTAGTGGTCCATACTTAGTCGATCAGCCCCAGCATTTT
CASGPYLVDQPQHF
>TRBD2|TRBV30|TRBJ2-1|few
TGTGCCTGGACCCCACCGCTAGCGGCCAATGAGCAGTTCTTC
CAWTPPLAANEQFF
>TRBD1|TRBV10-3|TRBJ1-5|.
TGTGCCATCAGTGAGTCAACAGGGGGGGATCAGCCCCAGCATTTT
CAISESTGGDQPQHF
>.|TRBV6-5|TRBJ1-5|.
TGTGCCAGCAGTTACGGACAGTACCAGCCCCAGCATTTT
CASSYGQYQPQHF
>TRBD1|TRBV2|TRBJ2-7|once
TGTGCCAGCAGTGTGGCGAGACAGGGTCCCTACGAGCAGTACTTC
CASSVARQGPYEQYF